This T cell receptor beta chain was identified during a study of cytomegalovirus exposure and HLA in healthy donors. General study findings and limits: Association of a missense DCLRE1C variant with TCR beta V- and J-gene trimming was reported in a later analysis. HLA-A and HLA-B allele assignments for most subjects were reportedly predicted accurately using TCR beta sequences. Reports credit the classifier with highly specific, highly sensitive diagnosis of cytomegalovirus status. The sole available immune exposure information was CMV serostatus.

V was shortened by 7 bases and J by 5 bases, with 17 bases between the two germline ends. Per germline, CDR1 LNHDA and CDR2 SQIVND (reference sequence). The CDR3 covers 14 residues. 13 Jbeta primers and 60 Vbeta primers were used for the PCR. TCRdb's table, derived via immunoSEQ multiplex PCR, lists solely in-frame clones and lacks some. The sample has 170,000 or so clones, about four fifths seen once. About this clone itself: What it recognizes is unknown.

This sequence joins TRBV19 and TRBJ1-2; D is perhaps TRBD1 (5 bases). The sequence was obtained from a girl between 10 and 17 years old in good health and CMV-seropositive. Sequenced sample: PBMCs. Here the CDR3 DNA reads TGTGCCAGTACCGGGCAGGGTACTCGGTATGGCTACACCTTC. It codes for CASTGQGTRYGYTF.